The 19 T cell receptor beta chains presented below share a single source sample, sequenced in a study of response to subunit inactivated influenza vaccine. TCRdb itself ran the RT-PCR reads through MiXCR, one entry per CDR3 protein. The sample lists hundreds of thousands of distinct CDR3 sequences; less than 20% were seen once. Source: PBMCs from blood, taken around 5 days after vaccination. The receptors here all came from a man aged 45-65 years who received an inactivated influenza vaccine.

This clonotype appeared a few times. The chain combines TRBV29-1 with TRBJ1-2; the match to TRBD1 covers 10 bases. This CDR3 region has 13 residues. V shed 4 bases and J 5 bases; nucleotides not matched to a gene: 4. Germline CDR1 reads SQVTM; CDR2 reads ANQGSEA. CDR3 residues: CSVGQGAGYGYTF. The CDR3 DNA is TGCAGCGTTGGACAGGGGGCGGGGTATGGCTACACCTTC.

In its sample, this clonotype was seen a few times. This chain's CDR3 is CASSQIAVSGGLSGANVLTF. The CDR3 nucleotides are TGCGCCAGCAGCCAGATCGCGGTGTCGGGGGGGCTCTCTGGGGCCAACGTCCTGACTTTC. The V call is TRBV4-1, the J call TRBJ2-6; TRBD2 aligns across 8 bases. Germline CDR1 reads MGHRA; CDR2 reads YSYEKL. Unmatched junction bases numbered 13, after V lost 3 bases and J lost 0 bases. The CDR3 contains 20 residues.

This clonotype was counted many times. This chain links TRBV10-3 with TRBJ2-3; the match to TRBD1 covers 8 bases. The ends lost 10 bases at V and 3 bases at J; junction bases unmatched: 6. This CDR3 is built from 13 residues. Germline CDR1 is ENHRY and CDR2 is SYGVKD. CDR3 bases: TGTGCCACTACAGGGGGTGATACAGATACGCAGTATTTT. Translated: CATTGGDTDTQYF.

This clonotype was found a few times. The J gene is TRBJ2-5, the V gene TRBV24-1; 7 bases are a match to TRBD2. Germline V CDR1 and CDR2: KGHDR, SFDVKD. The CDR3 runs to 16 residues. The V and J ends lost 4 bases and 5 bases, in that order; junction bases with no gene match: 12. This chain's CDR3 is CATSDPWREGGETQYF. Here the CDR3 DNA reads TGTGCCACCAGTGACCCGTGGAGGGAGGGTGGCGAGACCCAGTACTTC.

This clonotype was observed a handful of times. J is TRBJ2-7 and V is TRBV27, with D possibly TRBD2 on 6 matching bases. The CDR3 is made up of 14 amino acids. V lost 2 bases and J lost 4, with 12 bases in between. The germline gives CDR1 MNHEY, CDR2 SMNVEV (reference sequence). The CDR3 reads CASSLLASEYEQYF. CDR3 nucleotides: TGTGCCAGCAGTTTACTAGCTAGCGAGTACGAGCAGTACTTC.

The chain has TRBV29-1 and TRBJ2-3; 12 bases map to TRBD2. Germline V gene lookup returns CDR1 SQVTM and CDR2 ANQGSEA. The CDR3 covers 16 residues. The V gene end was trimmed by 7 bases and the J gene end by 0 bases; junction bases not matched to a gene: 8. The CDR3 nucleotides are TGCAGCGGTGAGGGACTAGCGGGTACAAGCACAGATACGCAGTATTTT. Residues: CSGEGLAGTSTDTQYF.

This clonotype was detected ten times or more. The chain employs TRBV5-1 and TRBJ2-7, with 7 bases that match TRBD2. From germline, CDR1 is SGHRS and CDR2 YFSETQ. Losses at the gene ends were 4 bases for V and 4 bases for J; bases not matched to a gene: 14. The length of the CDR3 is 16 residues. For the CDR3, the DNA is TGCGCCAGCAGCCCCGGGGGGAGGGCTTCCGCTTACGAGCAGTACTTC. Translating it yields CASSPGGRASAYEQYF.

This clonotype was observed many times. The J gene is TRBJ2-2, the V gene TRBV12-3 or TRBV12-4; D perhaps matches TRBD1 (5 bases). CDR3 length equals 12 residues. The V gene lost 5 bases and the J gene lost 6 bases, with 7 bases spanning the gap. The CDR3 reads CASSLGAGELFF. Written as DNA, the CDR3 is TGTGCCAGCAGTCTAGGGGCCGGGGAGCTGTTTTTT.

This chain uses TRBV12-3 or TRBV12-4 with TRBJ2-1, with TRBD2 matching over 9 bases. This CDR3 is 14 amino acids long. J lost 9 bases, V lost 3 bases, and 6 bases had no gene match. The CDR3 bases are TGTGCCAGCAGTTTTTGGCGGGGGGGCGGTGAGCAGTTCTTC. This encodes CASSFWRGGGEQFF.

This clonotype has just one count. The chain carries TRBV7-9 and TRBJ2-6; possibly TRBD2 for D (6 bases). The CDR3 consists of 15 residues. The V gene lost 6 bases and the J gene lost 0 bases, with 9 bases spanning the gap. Germline assignment: CDR1 SEHNR and CDR2 FQNEAQ (reference sequence). The CDR3 spells CASRFGGSGANVLTF. CDR3 coding DNA: TGTGCCAGCAGATTCGGGGGCTCTGGGGCCAACGTCCTGACTTTC.

The chain couples TRBV12-3 or TRBV12-4 to TRBJ1-2; D is possibly TRBD1 (5 bases). There are 14 residues in the CDR3. Deletions cut 1 base from V and 4 bases from J, with 10 bases between. CDR3: CASSLGWGGYGYTF. CDR3 nucleotides: TGTGCCAGCAGTTTAGGGTGGGGGGGCTATGGCTACACCTTC.

The gene calls are TRBV5-1 and TRBJ2-7, with 10 bases matching TRBD1. Per germline, CDR1 SGHRS and CDR2 YFSETQ. With V trimmed by 2 bases and J by 2 bases, 4 bases remained unmatched. This CDR3 is 15 amino acids long. The CDR3 DNA sequence: TGCGCCAGCAGCTTCGACGGGACAGGGGCCTACGAGCAGTACTTC. Translation: CASSFDGTGAYEQYF.

This clonotype was observed at least ten times. The chain has TRBV20-1 and TRBJ1-2, with 8 bases that match TRBD1. Germline values: CDR1 DFQATT, CDR2 SNEGSKA (reference sequence). CDR3 length: 13 residues. V shed 1 base, J shed 7 bases, and the junction held 5 bases outside the gene matches. CDR3 sequence (DNA): TGCAGTGCTAGAGCCGGACAGGGCATTGGCTACACCTTC. Its translation is CSARAGQGIGYTF.

The chain uses TRBV27 and TRBJ1-5; D not certain. V was cut by 5 bases and J by 2 bases, with 16 bases left in between. The CDR3 totals 16 residues. Germline CDR1 is MNHEY and CDR2 is SMNVEV (reference sequence). CDR3 loop: CASSPLPGRGNQPQHF. The CDR3 region has the DNA TGTGCCAGCAGTCCTCTCCCGGGGAGAGGCAATCAGCCCCAGCATTTT.

The V gene is TRBV6-5, the J gene TRBJ2-1, with TRBD1 identical over 8 bases. This CDR3 has 18 amino acids. V was clipped by 0 bases and J by 1 base; unmatched bases: 8. Germline lookup yields CDR1 MNHEY and CDR2 SVGAGI. The CDR3 DNA follows: TGTGCCAGCAGTTACTCGATTGGACAGGGTCGGTCCTACAATGAGCAGTTCTTC. Residues: CASSYSIGQGRSYNEQFF.

This chain connects TRBV27 to TRBJ2-7, with D hard to call. With 5 bases removed from V and 3 bases from J, the gap between germline ends came to 14 bases. CDR3 size: 14 residues. The germline V gene encodes CDR1 MNHEY and CDR2 SMNVEV (reference sequence). The CDR3, as DNA: TGTGCCAGCAGTCCCGGACGGATGCGCTACGAGCAGTACTTC. Amino acid sequence: CASSPGRMRYEQYF.

This chain joins TRBV4-2 and TRBJ2-7; no firm D call. CDR3 length equals 14 residues. The V gene's germline CDR1 is LGHNA and CDR2 YNFKEQ. Trimming stripped 0 bases from V and 6 bases from J, with 12 bases between. CDR3 sequence: CASSQDTVSREQYF. The DNA for the CDR3 is TGTGCCAGCAGCCAAGATACCGTCAGCCGCGAGCAGTACTTC.

The gene calls are TRBV30 and TRBJ2-2, with D perhaps matching TRBD2 (6 bases). This CDR3 is built from 14 residues. V lost 3 bases to trimming and J lost 4 bases, with 12 bases between them. Germline CDR1 GTSNPN, CDR2 SVGIG (reference sequence). The CDR3 spells CAWRGRGGTGELFF. Written as DNA, the CDR3 is TGTGCCTGGAGGGGACGGGGAGGCACCGGGGAGCTGTTTTTT.

This clonotype was picked up many times. V usage is TRBV9 and J usage is TRBJ2-7, with no clear D. The CDR3 contains 14 residues. Germline CDR1 is SGDLS and CDR2 is YYNGEE. Deletions cut 1 base from V and 0 bases from J, with 8 bases between. The CDR3 protein is CASSVLSDSYEQYF. In nucleotides, the CDR3 is TGTGCCAGCAGCGTACTTAGTGACTCCTACGAGCAGTACTTC. Filled out from reference TRBV9 and TRBJ2-7, the complete variable domain reads DSGVTQTPKHLITATGQRVTLRCSPRSGDLSVYWYQQSLDQGLQFLIQYYNGEERAKGNILERFSAQQFPDLHSELNLSSLELGDSALYFCASSVLSDSYEQYFGPGTRLTVT.